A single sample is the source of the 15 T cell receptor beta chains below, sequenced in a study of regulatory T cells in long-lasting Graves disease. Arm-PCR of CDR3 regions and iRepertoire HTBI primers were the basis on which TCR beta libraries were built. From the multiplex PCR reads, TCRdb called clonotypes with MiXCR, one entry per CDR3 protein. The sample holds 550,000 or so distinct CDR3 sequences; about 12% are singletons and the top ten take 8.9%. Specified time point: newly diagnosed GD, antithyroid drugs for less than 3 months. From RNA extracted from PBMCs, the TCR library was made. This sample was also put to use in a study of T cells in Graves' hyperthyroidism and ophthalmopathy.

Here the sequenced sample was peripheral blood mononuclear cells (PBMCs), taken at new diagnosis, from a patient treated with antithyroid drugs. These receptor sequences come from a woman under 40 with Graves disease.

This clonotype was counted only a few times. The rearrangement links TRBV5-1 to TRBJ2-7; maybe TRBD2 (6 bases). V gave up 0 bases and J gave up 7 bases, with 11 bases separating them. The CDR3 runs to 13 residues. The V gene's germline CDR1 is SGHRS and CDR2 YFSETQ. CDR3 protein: CASSLATAGEQYF. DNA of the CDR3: TGCGCCAGCAGCTTGGCCACGGCGGGGGAGCAGTACTTC.

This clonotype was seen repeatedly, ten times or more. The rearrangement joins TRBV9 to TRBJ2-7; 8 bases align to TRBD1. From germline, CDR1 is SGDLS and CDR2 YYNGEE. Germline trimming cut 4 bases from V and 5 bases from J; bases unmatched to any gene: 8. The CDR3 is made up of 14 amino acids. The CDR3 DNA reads TGTGCCAGCAGCCCAGGACAGGGTGCCCACGAGCAGTACTTC. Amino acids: CASSPGQGAHEQYF.

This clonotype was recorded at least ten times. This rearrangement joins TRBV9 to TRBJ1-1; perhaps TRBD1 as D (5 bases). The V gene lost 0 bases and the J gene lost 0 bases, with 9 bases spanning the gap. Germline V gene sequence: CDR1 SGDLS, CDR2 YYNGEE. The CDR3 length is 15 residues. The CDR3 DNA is TGTGCCAGCAGCGTAGGAACAGGAATGAACACTGAAGCTTTCTTT. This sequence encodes CASSVGTGMNTEAFF.

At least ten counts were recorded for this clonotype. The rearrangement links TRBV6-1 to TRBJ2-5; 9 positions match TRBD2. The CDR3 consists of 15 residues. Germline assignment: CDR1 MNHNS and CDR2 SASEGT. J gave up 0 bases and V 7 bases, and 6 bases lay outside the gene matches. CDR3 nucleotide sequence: TGTGCCAGCAACCGCGGGAGGGTAAACCAAGAGACCCAGTACTTC. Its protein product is CASNRGRVNQETQYF.

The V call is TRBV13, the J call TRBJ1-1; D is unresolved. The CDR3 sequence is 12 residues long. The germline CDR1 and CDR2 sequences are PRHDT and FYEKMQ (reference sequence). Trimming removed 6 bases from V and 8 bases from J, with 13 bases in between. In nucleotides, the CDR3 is TGTGCCAGCAGACGCACACGGGCCGAAGCTTTCTTT. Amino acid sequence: CASRRTRAEAFF.

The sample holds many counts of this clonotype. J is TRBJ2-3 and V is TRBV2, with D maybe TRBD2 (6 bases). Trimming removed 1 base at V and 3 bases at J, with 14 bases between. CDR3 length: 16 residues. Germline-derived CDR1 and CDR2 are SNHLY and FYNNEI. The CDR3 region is CASSEDAGISTDTQYF. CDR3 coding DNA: TGTGCCAGCAGTGAAGATGCGGGAATCTCGACAGATACGCAGTATTTT.

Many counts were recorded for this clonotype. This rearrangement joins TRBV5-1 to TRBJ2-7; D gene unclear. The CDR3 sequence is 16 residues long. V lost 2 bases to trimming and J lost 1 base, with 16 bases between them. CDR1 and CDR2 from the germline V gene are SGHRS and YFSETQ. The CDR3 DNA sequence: TGCGCCAGCAGCTTTGGTTACAGCTCTAAATCCTACGAGCAGTACTTC. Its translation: CASSFGYSSKSYEQYF.

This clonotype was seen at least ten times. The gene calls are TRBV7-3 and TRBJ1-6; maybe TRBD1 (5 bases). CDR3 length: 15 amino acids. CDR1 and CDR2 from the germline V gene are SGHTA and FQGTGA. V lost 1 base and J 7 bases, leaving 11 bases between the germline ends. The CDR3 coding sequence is TGTGCCAGCAGCTTAAGCTCCGGGGGGAATTCACCCCTCCACTTT. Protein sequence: CASSLSSGGNSPLHF.

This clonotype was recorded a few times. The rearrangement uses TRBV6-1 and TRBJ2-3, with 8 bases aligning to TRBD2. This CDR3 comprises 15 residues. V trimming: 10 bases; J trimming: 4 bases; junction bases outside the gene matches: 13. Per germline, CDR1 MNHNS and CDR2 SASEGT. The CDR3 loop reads CATTRGGGVADTQYF. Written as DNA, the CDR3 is TGTGCCACCACCCGGGGGGGGGGAGTGGCAGATACGCAGTATTTT.

DNA of the CDR3: TGTGCCAGCAGCCAAGTTCGAGGGCCCGCCGAGGAGCTGTTTTTT. Translating gives CASSQVRGPAEELFF. The rearrangement links TRBV14 to TRBJ2-2, with a possible D match to TRBD2 (5 bases). This CDR3 region has 15 residues. The ends were cut back, 1 base at V and 10 bases at J, with 16 bases in the middle. Germline loops: CDR1 SGHDN, CDR2 FVKESK. Full variable domain (rest looked up from reference TRBV14 and TRBJ2-2): EAGVTQFPSHSVIEKGQTVTLRCDPISGHDNLYWYRRVMGKEIKFLLHFVKESKQDESGMPNNRFLAERTGGTYSTLKVQPAELEDSGVYFCASSQVRGPAEELFFGEGSRLTVL.

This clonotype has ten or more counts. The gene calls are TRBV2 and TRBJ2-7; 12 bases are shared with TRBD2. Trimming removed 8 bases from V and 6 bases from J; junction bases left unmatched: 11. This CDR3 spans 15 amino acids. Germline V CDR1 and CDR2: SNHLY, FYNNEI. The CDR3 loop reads CASSFGLAGSSEQYF. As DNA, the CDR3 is TGTGCCAGCTCCTTTGGACTAGCGGGATCAAGCGAGCAGTACTTC.

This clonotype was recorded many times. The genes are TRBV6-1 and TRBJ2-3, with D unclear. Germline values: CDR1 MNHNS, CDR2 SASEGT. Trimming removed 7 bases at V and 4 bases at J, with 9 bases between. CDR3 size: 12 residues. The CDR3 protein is CASTRPSDTQYF. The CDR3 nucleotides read TGTGCCAGCACCCGGCCGTCAGATACGCAGTATTTT.

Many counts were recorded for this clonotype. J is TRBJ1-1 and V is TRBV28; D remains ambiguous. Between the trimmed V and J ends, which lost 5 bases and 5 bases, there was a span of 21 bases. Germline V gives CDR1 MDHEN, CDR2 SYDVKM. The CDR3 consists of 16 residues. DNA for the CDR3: TGTGCCAGCAGTACCTCGGGGAAGGGATCGGGAACTGAAGCTTTCTTT. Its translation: CASSTSGKGSGTEAFF.

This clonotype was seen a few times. The CDR3 reads CSVVLFLDGTGGKNIQYF. The CDR3 DNA reads TGCAGCGTTGTTCTCTTCCTCGACGGCACAGGGGGCAAAAACATTCAGTACTTC. The chain recombines TRBV29-1 with TRBJ2-4; the match to TRBD1 covers 8 bases. Germline trimming cut 4 bases from V and 3 bases from J; bases unmatched to any gene: 17. Per germline, CDR1 SQVTM and CDR2 ANQGSEA. The CDR3 runs 18 residues.

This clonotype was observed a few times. The CDR3 protein is CASSLFREGRSWSIRSYNEQFF. The DNA of the CDR3 is TGTGCCAGCAGCTTATTCCGGGAGGGGAGATCGTGGTCTATTCGTTCCTACAATGAGCAGTTCTTC. V gene TRBV13 combines with J gene TRBJ2-1; 8 nucleotides align to TRBD2. The V and J ends lost 2 bases and 1 base, in that order; junction bases with no gene match: 22. This CDR3 contains 22 residues. Germline CDR1 PRHDT, CDR2 FYEKMQ (reference sequence).